Following are 30 T cell receptor beta chains from one sample sequenced in a study of T cell responses to AZD1222 COVID-19 vaccine. Produced via immunoSEQ multiplex PCR; TCRdb's table is partial and in-frame only. Altogether 110,000 or so clones are present, approximately 88% being singletons, with the ten largest covering 6.5%. Sequencing was performed on peripheral blood, taken 28 days after the second AZD1222 dose. The receptors derive from an adult who received the AZD1222 COVID-19 vaccine.

The chain links TRBV2 to TRBJ1-4; D is uncertain. Germline V CDR1 and CDR2: SNHLY, FYNNEI. The V and J ends lost 7 bases and 2 bases respectively, with 11 bases between them. CDR3 length: 14 residues. CDR3 DNA: TGTGCCAGCAAACCCCCCACCACTAATGAAAAACTGTTTTTT. Its protein is CASKPPTTNEKLFF.

In DNA form, the CDR3 reads TGTGCCAGCAGCCCGCTGACAGGCGGGGGAGAGACCCAGTACTTC. The encoded protein is CASSPLTGGGETQYF. This chain joins TRBV7-6 and TRBJ2-5, with a weak D call TRBD2 (7 bases). CDR3 size: 15 residues. From germline, CDR1 is SGHVS and CDR2 FNYEAQ. Trimming took off 5 bases at V and 4 bases at J, with 17 bases between the two ends. The variable domain in full, with the rest retrieved from reference TRBV7-6 and TRBJ2-5, is GAGVSQSPRYKVTKRGQDVALRCDPISGHVSLYWYRQALGQGPEFLTYFNYEAQQDKSGLPNDRFSAERPEGSISTLTIQRTEQRDSAMYRCASSPLTGGGETQYFGPGTRLLVL.

The chain links TRBV6-6 to TRBJ1-5, with D uncertain. The CDR3 sequence is 13 residues long. V lost 2 bases and J 4 bases, leaving 6 bases between the germline ends. Germline V lookup: CDR1 MNHNY, CDR2 SVGAGI (reference sequence). CDR3 DNA: TGTGCCAGCAGTTACGACGGTAATCAGCCCCAGCATTTT. As protein: CASSYDGNQPQHF.

This clone was observed once. The chain couples TRBV29-1 to TRBJ2-2; D remains unclear. CDR1 and CDR2 (germline): SQVTM, ANQGSEA. V was pared by 7 bases and J by 1 base, with 4 bases between. This CDR3 has 11 amino acids. CDR3 residues: CSARNTGELFF. CDR3 DNA sequence: TGCAGCGCCAGGAACACCGGGGAGCTGTTTTTT.

The V call is TRBV29-1, the J call TRBJ2-5, with TRBD1 matching 7 bases. Germline CDR1 is SQVTM and CDR2 is ANQGSEA. Trimming at V came to 6 bases and at J to 0 bases, leaving 7 bases not matched to a gene. CDR3 length equals 14 residues. The CDR3 here is CSVREGANQETQYF. The CDR3 DNA follows: TGCAGCGTCCGAGAGGGGGCGAACCAAGAGACCCAGTACTTC.

The chain couples TRBV11-2 to TRBJ2-1, with 8 nucleotides matching TRBD2. Germline values: CDR1 SGHAT, CDR2 FQNNGV. The length of the CDR3 is 17 residues. V shed 6 bases and J 4 bases; nucleotides not matched to a gene: 14. CDR3 coding DNA: TGTGCCAGCAGGGACCTGGTGAATAGCGGGGCATACAATGAGCAGTTCTTC. Its protein is CASRDLVNSGAYNEQFF.

This sequence joins TRBV6-6 and TRBJ2-7, with 9 bases matching TRBD1. The germline gives CDR1 MNHNY, CDR2 SVGAGI (reference sequence). The CDR3 has 13 residues. The J segment lost 3 bases and the V segment lost 9 bases, leaving 6 bases of the junction unmatched. CDR3 sequence (DNA): TGTGCCAGTAGGACAGGGGAAGTCTACGAGCAGTACTTC. Translated, it gives CASRTGEVYEQYF.

To note about this clone: Different DNA sequences within this sample yield the same CDR3. V gene TRBV3-1 (or the pseudogene TRBV3-2) combines with J gene TRBJ1-5; TRBD1 might be the D (5 bases). The CDR3 contains 14 residues. The ends were cut back, 2 bases at V and 2 bases at J, with 7 bases in the middle. Germline CDR1 reads LGHDT; CDR2 reads YNNKEL (reference sequence). The DNA for the CDR3 is TGTGCCAGCAGCCAACAGGGTGGCAATCAGCCCCAGCATTTT. This sequence encodes CASSQQGGNQPQHF.

This chain links TRBV19 with TRBJ1-5; a possible D gene is TRBD1 (5 bases). This CDR3 is 14 amino acids long. V lost 4 bases and J lost 2, with 9 bases in between. Per the germline V gene, CDR1 is LNHDA and CDR2 is SQIVND (reference sequence). The CDR3: CASSNRGGNQPQHF. CDR3 bases: TGTGCCAGTAGTAACAGAGGGGGCAATCAGCCCCAGCATTTT. The complete variable domain, with remaining parts taken from reference TRBV19 and TRBJ1-5, reads DGGITQSPKYLFRKEGQNVTLSCEQNLNHDAMYWYRQDPGQGLRLIYYSQIVNDFQKGDIAEGYSVSREKKESFPLTVTSAQKNPTAFYLCASSNRGGNQPQHFGDGTRLSIL.

The chain has TRBV5-1 and TRBJ2-2; 8 bases are a match to TRBD2. Trimming took 6 bases from V and 1 from J; bases not matched to a gene: 5. The germline CDR1 and CDR2 sequences are SGHRS and YFSETQ. This CDR3 spans 15 amino acids. This CDR3 is CASTTGGRNTGELFF. The CDR3 DNA is TGCGCCAGCACCACGGGGGGGCGGAACACCGGGGAGCTGTTTTTT.

The V gene is TRBV15, the J gene TRBJ1-2; maybe TRBD1 (5 bases). This CDR3 is built from 14 residues. With 0 bases removed from V and 4 bases from J, the gap between germline ends came to 9 bases. Germline V gene sequence: CDR1 LNHNV, CDR2 YYDKDF (reference sequence). The CDR3 spells CATSRDDRAYGYTF. CDR3 nucleotides: TGTGCCACCAGCAGAGACGACAGAGCCTATGGCTACACCTTC. Full variable domain (remainder filled in from reference TRBV15 and TRBJ1-2): DAMVIQNPRYQVTQFGKPVTLSCSQTLNHNVMYWYQQKSSQAPKLLFHYYDKDFNNEADTPDNFQSRRPNTSFCFLDIRSPGLGDTAMYLCATSRDDRAYGYTFGSGTRLTVV.

Sample share makes this clone medium-sized. The chain combines TRBV16 with TRBJ1-5, with D tentatively TRBD1 (5 bases). V was cut by 0 bases and J by 6 bases, with 15 bases left in between. The germline V gene has CDR1 KGHSY and CDR2 FQNENV. This CDR3 is 16 amino acids long. CDR3: CASSQSELRTGQPQHF. DNA for the CDR3: TGTGCCAGCAGCCAATCGGAACTCCGTACAGGTCAGCCCCAGCATTTT.

The gene calls are TRBV10-3 and TRBJ1-5; D is undetermined. CDR1 is ENHRY, CDR2 SYGVKD, per germline. Trimming pared 6 bases from V and 4 bases from J, leaving 10 bases between. The CDR3 extends over 13 amino acids. The CDR3 protein is CAIRKGLNQPQHF. CDR3 sequence (DNA): TGTGCCATCAGGAAAGGACTTAATCAGCCCCAGCATTTT.

The rearrangement links TRBV12-5 to TRBJ1-3; D uncertain. This CDR3 comprises 13 residues. Germline CDR1 is LGHNT and CDR2 is FRNRAP. V lost 1 base, J lost 9 bases, and 10 bases lay in between. The CDR3 loop reads CASGLEGGSTIYF. The CDR3 nucleotides are TGTGCTAGTGGTTTGGAGGGTGGTAGCACCATATATTTT.

This chain uses TRBV6-5 with TRBJ1-2, with 9 positions matching TRBD1. The junction had 8 bases not matched to a gene; V was cut back by 6 bases and J by 9 bases. Per the germline V gene, CDR1 is MNHEY and CDR2 is SVGAGI. The CDR3 has 13 residues. CDR3 bases: TGTGCCAGCAGGCAATCTGGGACAGGGAGCTACACCTTC. It translates to CASRQSGTGSYTF.

The V call is TRBV29-1, the J call TRBJ1-1; possible D gene TRBD1, 6 bases. Trimming removed 5 bases from V and 1 base from J, with 8 bases in between. The length of the CDR3 is 12 residues. From germline, CDR1 is SQVTM and CDR2 ANQGSEA. CDR3 sequence: CSVSTGNTEAFF. The DNA of the CDR3 is TGCAGCGTTTCGACAGGGAACACTGAAGCTTTCTTT. The whole variable domain, filled in from reference TRBV29-1 and TRBJ1-1, reads SAVISQKPSRDICQRGTSLTIQCQVDSQVTMMFWYRQQPGQSLTLIATANQGSEATYESGFVIDKFPISRPNLTFSTLTVSNMSPEDSSIYLCSVSTGNTEAFFGQGTRLTVV.

The chain carries TRBV10-3 and TRBJ2-1; 9 bases are a match to TRBD1. V dropped 10 bases and J dropped 7; count of bases not matched to a gene: 8. There are 13 residues in the CDR3. Germline V lookup: CDR1 ENHRY, CDR2 SYGVKD. As DNA, the CDR3 is TGTGCCACCTGGGGACAGGGTGGAAATGAGCAGTTCTTC. This gives the protein CATWGQGGNEQFF.

The rearrangement links TRBV4-1 to TRBJ2-1, with D possibly being TRBD1 (5 bases). The CDR3 extends over 16 amino acids. CDR1 is MGHRA, CDR2 YSYEKL, per germline. Trimming took off 5 bases at V and 4 bases at J, with 18 bases between the two ends. As DNA, the CDR3 is TGCGCCAGCAGCGGAATTCAGGGAAGCGCATACAATGAGCAGTTCTTC. Amino acids: CASSGIQGSAYNEQFF.

This clone was recorded only once. The chain has TRBV5-6 and TRBJ1-2, with D perhaps TRBD1 (5 bases). The germline V and J ends were trimmed by 0 bases and 6 bases, with 6 bases remaining between them. From germline, CDR1 is SGHDT and CDR2 YYEEEE. This CDR3 has 12 amino acids. The CDR3 spells CASSLGGDGYTF. CDR3 DNA: TGTGCCAGCAGCTTGGGAGGGGATGGCTACACCTTC.

The chain has TRBV10-3 and TRBJ1-3, with D unclear. This CDR3 is built from 15 residues. V dropped 0 bases and J dropped 0 bases, with 6 bases sitting between them. Germline V gives CDR1 ENHRY, CDR2 SYGVKD. The CDR3 region is CAISESLGSGNTIYF. CDR3 nucleotide sequence: TGTGCCATCAGTGAGTCTCTGGGCTCTGGAAACACCATATATTTT.

The CDR3, as DNA: TGTGCCAGCCACATTGCCCCGAACACTGAAGCTTTCTTT. It is translated as CASHIAPNTEAFF. This chain uses TRBV10-3 with TRBJ1-1, with D uncertain. The CDR3 runs 13 residues. Germline-derived CDR1 and CDR2 are ENHRY and SYGVKD. Trimming took off 10 bases at V and 1 base at J, with 13 bases between the two ends.

The chain employs TRBV29-1 and TRBJ2-2, with D perhaps matching TRBD1 (6 bases). Germline CDR1 reads SQVTM; CDR2 reads ANQGSEA. This CDR3 has 14 residues. V lost 4 bases, J lost 3 bases, and 12 bases lay in between. The CDR3, as DNA: TGCAGCGTTGCATCAGGGGTACACACCGGGGAGCTGTTTTTT. Residues: CSVASGVHTGELFF.

J is TRBJ1-1 and V is TRBV6-1, with D perhaps TRBD1 (5 bases). There are 16 residues in the CDR3. The V and J ends lost 3 bases and 4 bases respectively, with 18 bases between them. Germline V gene lookup returns CDR1 MNHNS and CDR2 SASEGT. CDR3 protein: CASSDPVRDDGTEAFF. The DNA of the CDR3 is TGTGCCAGCAGTGACCCCGTCAGGGATGACGGCACTGAAGCTTTCTTT.

The chain recombines TRBV7-9 with TRBJ2-5; a weak D match, TRBD1 (5 bases). Germline loops: CDR1 SEHNR, CDR2 FQNEAQ (reference sequence). This CDR3 comprises 13 residues. The ends were cut back, 1 base at V and 4 bases at J, with 7 bases in the middle. CDR3 bases: TGTGCCAGCAGCTTAGGGGGCGGAGAGACCCAGTACTTC. Residues: CASSLGGGETQYF. The whole variable domain, remainder taken from reference TRBV7-9 and TRBJ2-5, is DTGVSQNPRHKITKRGQNVTFRCDPISEHNRLYWYRQTLGQGPEFLTYFQNEAQLEKSRLLSDRFSAERPKGSFSTLEIQRTEQGDSAMYLCASSLGGGETQYFGPGTRLLVL.

The CDR3 bases are TGTGCCAGCAGCTTCCGGGCCTCAACCTACGAGCAGTACTTC. It yields the protein CASSFRASTYEQYF. V usage is TRBV5-5 and J usage is TRBJ2-7; no reliable D call. CDR1 and CDR2 (germline): SGHKS, YYEKEE (reference sequence). There are 14 residues in the CDR3. The V end was cut by 2 bases, the J end by 2 bases, with 11 bases between. Supplemented by reference TRBV5-5 and TRBJ2-7, the full variable domain reads DAGVTQSPTHLIKTRGQQVTLRCSPISGHKSVSWYQQVLGQGPQFIFQYYEKEERGRGNFPDRFSARQFPNYSSELNVNALLLGDSALYLCASSFRASTYEQYFGPGTRLTVT.

J is TRBJ1-6 and V is TRBV27, with D unclear. The germline V and J ends were trimmed by 5 bases and 6 bases, with 11 bases remaining between them. The CDR3 is 14 amino acids. Germline V gene lookup returns CDR1 MNHEY and CDR2 SMNVEV (reference sequence). CDR3 loop: CASSLQTSNSPLHF. CDR3 nucleotides: TGTGCCAGCAGTCTACAGACAAGTAATTCACCCCTCCACTTT.

This chain links TRBV19 with TRBJ1-4; a possible D gene is TRBD1 (5 bases). The V and J ends lost 3 bases and 7 bases respectively, with 12 bases between them. The CDR3 spans 14 residues. Germline V gene sequence: CDR1 LNHDA, CDR2 SQIVND (reference sequence). The CDR3 reads CASSIAGAGEKLFF. CDR3 sequence (DNA): TGTGCCAGTAGTATTGCCGGGGCCGGTGAAAAACTGTTTTTT.

The chain employs TRBV11-2 and TRBJ1-5, with unresolved D. Trimming shortened V by 0 bases and J by 2 bases, and 14 bases separated the two germline ends. Germline V CDR1 and CDR2: SGHAT, FQNNGV. The CDR3 loop spans 17 amino acids. CDR3 in amino acids: CASSLDIVARGNQPQHF. The DNA for the CDR3 is TGTGCCAGCAGCTTAGATATCGTGGCTAGAGGCAATCAGCCCCAGCATTTT.

The rearrangement links TRBV11-2 to TRBJ2-7, with TRBD2 as a possible D gene (5 bases). V was trimmed by 6 bases and J by 2 bases, leaving 17 bases between them. The V gene's germline CDR1 is SGHAT and CDR2 FQNNGV. The CDR3 loop spans 15 amino acids. The CDR3: CASRRSGDTAYEQYF. In DNA, the CDR3 is TGTGCCAGCAGGCGTTCCGGGGATACCGCCTACGAGCAGTACTTC. The whole variable domain, remainder taken from reference TRBV11-2 and TRBJ2-7, is EAGVAQSPRYKIIEKRQSVAFWCNPISGHATLYWYQQILGQGPKLLIQFQNNGVVDDSQLPKDRFSAERLKGVDSTLKIQPAKLEDSAVYLCASRRSGDTAYEQYFGPGTRLTVT.

The chain has TRBV21-1 and TRBJ2-7; the table's TRBD2 call for D was not verified on the DNA. TRBV21-1 is designated a pseudogene. This CDR3 spans 18 amino acids. The CDR3 region has the DNA TGTGCCAGCAGCCCCTCTCGCGCCGCCAGCTGCGGAGGCCGCGAGCAGTACTTC. Protein: CASSPSRAASCGGREQYF.